This T cell receptor beta chain was sequenced during a study of blood T cell repertoires in COVID-19 (dated by TCRdb to 2019 to 2021). For the wider study: The collaborator samples originated in the United States, Italy and Spain and spanned the acute and convalescent phases of COVID-19. The prospective study material was composed of cDNA or gDNA derived from T cells, B-cell-depleted T cells, or PBMCs. Subjects who had been exposed to COVID-19, were actively infected with it, or had recovered from it provided the deeply sampled blood TCRbeta repertoires that made up the dataset. The repertoires were made available in a free public database intended to serve as a resource for research on the immune response to SARS-CoV-2. Samples were obtained from the ongoing ImmuneRACE study (first 160 participants) and from over a thousand subjects provided by 6 global collaborators. Sample metadata almost always included a de-identified subject ID, COVID-19 status, age in years and sex. Where HLA class I and class II types were available, the types were taken from metadata supplied by the sample provider, not from assay-based typing.

Broad study findings and their caveats: The amount of clinical and demographic metadata varied by source and participant and was provided uncurated.

As for this clone: The clone's antigen remains unknown. Base qualities are not at hand, and no much larger clone is one base apart.

Each collaborating institution followed its own protocols to collect whole blood in K2EDTA tubes. Collaborator samples were shipped for TCRbeta analysis as frozen whole blood, isolated PBMCs, or DNA extracted from either sample type. The immunoSEQ Assay, a bias-controlled multiplex PCR, was used to amplify TCRbeta CDR3 regions from genomic DNA. In the source study's methods: Within the assay, amplification of reference gene primers was used to estimate how many nucleated cells each sample contained. Sequence reads were collapsed and filtered to measure the absolute abundance of every unique TCRbeta CDR3 rearrangement. For each sample, productive Simpson clonality was calculated as the square root of Simpson's diversity index over productive rearrangements. TCRdb carries this immuneACCESS record with in-frame sequences only. Its versions omit some clonotypes, under half of them owing to an unresolved V gene in the studies checked, with the rest unexplained. V, J and clone size are those of that table, while D and trimming were read from the DNA. This sample holds about 70,000 clones; 75% to 85% were observed only once. The ten largest make up 20% of the sample.

This clonotype was sampled from a woman aged 65 to 85 with acute or convalescent COVID-19. Sequenced: peripheral blood.

The nucleotide sequence reads TGTGCCAGCAGTTCCAACTTCGGGTCTTCCTACGAGCAGTACTTC. Translated, this gives CASSSNFGSSYEQYF. The V gene is TRBV27 and the J gene is TRBJ2-7; no D gene is confidently identified. V and J lose 4 bases and 1 base, and a span of 14 bases separates them. Measured from the cysteine to the phenylalanine, the CDR3 is 15 residues long. CDR3 DNA is the only sequence kept; it has 45 bases, read in frame from the first base. CDR1 and CDR2, per the germline V gene (reference sequence), are MNHEY and SMNVEV.